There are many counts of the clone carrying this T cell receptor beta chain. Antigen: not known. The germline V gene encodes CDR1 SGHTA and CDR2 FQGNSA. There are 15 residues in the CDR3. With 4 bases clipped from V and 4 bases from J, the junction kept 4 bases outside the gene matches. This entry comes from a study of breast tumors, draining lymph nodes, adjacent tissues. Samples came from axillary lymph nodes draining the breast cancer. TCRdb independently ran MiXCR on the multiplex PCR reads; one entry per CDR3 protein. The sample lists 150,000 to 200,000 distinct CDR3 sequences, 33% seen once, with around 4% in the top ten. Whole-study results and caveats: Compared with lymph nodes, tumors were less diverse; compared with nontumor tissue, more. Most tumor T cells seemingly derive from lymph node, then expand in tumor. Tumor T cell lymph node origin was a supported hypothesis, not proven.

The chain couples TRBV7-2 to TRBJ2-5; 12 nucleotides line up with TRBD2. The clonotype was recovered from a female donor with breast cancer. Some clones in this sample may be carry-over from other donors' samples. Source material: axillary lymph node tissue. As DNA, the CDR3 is TGTGCCAGCAGCTCTAGCGGGGGGGCCGGAGAGACCCAGTACTTC. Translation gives CASSSSGGAGETQYF.